This TCR beta chain appears in the sequencing data of a study of human T cells and chemical hapten exposure. Study as a whole: Small volume differences among pooled libraries mainly caused per-sample TCR yield variation.

Stated time point: patch test 3, about 24 weeks after DPC sensitization. This sample's treatment: therapeutic diphenylcyclopropenone sensitization with weekly scalp DPC. Unfractionated whole blood yielded total RNA. TCRdb re-analysed the RACE reads in MiXCR, keeping a single row per CDR3 protein. Here the sample spans some 39,000 distinct CDR3 sequences, over 7.5% being singletons. V was clipped by 0 bases and J by 4 bases; unmatched bases: 3. Germline values: CDR1 SQVTM, CDR2 ANQGSEA. CDR3 length: 14 amino acids. General study points: The donor cohort had alopecia, so its immune response may not match that of healthy people. Positively correlated with patch test score were the counts of PT1 expanded TCRs. No change in TCRs above 1 in 1000 frequency was produced by DPC sensitization.

This clonotype was found many times. Antigen specificity is unknown. This TCR was recovered from a man aged 50-59 years with alopecia areata. Some clones in this sample may be carry-over from other donors' samples. The material sequenced was whole blood, taken in connection with sensitization to the hapten diphenylcyclopropenone (DPC). The rearrangement links TRBV29-1 to TRBJ2-1, with 7 positions matching TRBD2. The CDR3 protein is CSVEEPSGYNEQFF. DNA for the CDR3: TGCAGCGTTGAAGAGCCTAGCGGTTACAATGAGCAGTTCTTC.